This T cell receptor (beta chain) was found in a study of OX40 agonist ivuxolimab in advanced cancers. About the research overall: Earlier treatment with anti-PD-1, anti-PD-L1 or anti-CTLA-4 was permitted, and roughly 40% had received some. General observations from the study: Dose levels from 0.1 to 3.0 mg/kg saw CD4+ and CD8+ blood T cells expand clonally by week 6. Certain nonresponding patients likewise had low normalized T-cell clonal expansion.

Concerning this clone: What it binds is not known.

Assay used: immunoSEQ multiplex PCR; TCRdb lists only in-frame clones, some missing. The sample has 75,000 to 80,000 clones; about 84% are singletons. With 6 bases clipped from V and 6 bases from J, the junction kept 6 bases outside the gene matches. The germline V gene encodes CDR1 LNHDA and CDR2 SQIVND (reference sequence). CDR3 length: 14 residues. The sample was CD4+ or CD8+ T cells sorted from blood, taken in a trial of the OX40 agonist ivuxolimab. V is TRBV19 and J is TRBJ2-2, with 8 positions matching TRBD1. The origin of this receptor is an adult with an advanced solid tumor such as melanoma, head and neck, liver or kidney cancer. Here the CDR3 reads CASRLGQGPGELFF. The CDR3 nucleotides read TGTGCCAGTAGATTAGGACAGGGCCCCGGGGAGCTGTTTTTT.